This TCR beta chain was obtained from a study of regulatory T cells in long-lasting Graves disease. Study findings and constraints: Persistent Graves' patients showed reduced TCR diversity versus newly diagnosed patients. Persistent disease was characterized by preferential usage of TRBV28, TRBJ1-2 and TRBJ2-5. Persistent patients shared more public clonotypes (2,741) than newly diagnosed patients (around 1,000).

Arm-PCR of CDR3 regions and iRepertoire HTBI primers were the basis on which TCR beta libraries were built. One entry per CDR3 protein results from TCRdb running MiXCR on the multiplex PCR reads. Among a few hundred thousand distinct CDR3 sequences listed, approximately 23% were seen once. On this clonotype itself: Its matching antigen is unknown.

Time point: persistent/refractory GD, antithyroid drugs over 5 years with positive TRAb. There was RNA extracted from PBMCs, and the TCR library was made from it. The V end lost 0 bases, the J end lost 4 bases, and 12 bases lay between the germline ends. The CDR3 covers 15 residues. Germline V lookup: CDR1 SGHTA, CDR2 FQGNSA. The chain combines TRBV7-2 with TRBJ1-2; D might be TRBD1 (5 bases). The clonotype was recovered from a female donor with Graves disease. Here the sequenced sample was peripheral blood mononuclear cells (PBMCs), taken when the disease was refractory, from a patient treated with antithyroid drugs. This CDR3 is CASSLAPTGTYGYTF. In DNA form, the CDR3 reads TGTGCCAGCAGCTTAGCGCCGACGGGGACCTATGGCTACACCTTC.